Sequencing of this T cell receptor beta chain was carried out in a study of a mutant IDH1 vaccine in newly diagnosed glioma. Background on the study: Vaccine dosing followed radiotherapy by 4-6 weeks, or accompanied temozolomide cycles. Most patients had received both radiotherapy and temozolomide, the prior options being radiotherapy, temozolomide, or both. Treated patients had a mean age of approximately 40 years and a sex split that was roughly 60% male and roughly 40% female.

The CDR3 has 11 amino acids. V lost 6 bases and J 6 bases, leaving 9 bases between the germline ends. Germline V gives CDR1 SQVTM, CDR2 ANQGSEA. The assay was immunoSEQ multiplex PCR, and TCRdb's table has in-frame clones only and misses some. The sample shows 30,000 to 35,000 clones, around 89% of them seen only once. Remarks on this clone: What it recognizes is unknown.

Time point in this sample: week 11, during vaccination. Alongside topical imiquimod, each dose of vaccine comprised 300 ug of mutant IDH1 20-mer peptide. The sample was PBMCs, taken from a glioma patient whose treatment included an IDH1 peptide vaccine. This TCR was sampled from a man between 18 and 35 years old with glioma. This chain uses TRBV29-1 with TRBJ2-1; D is unresolved. The CDR3 sequence is CSVFSSNEQFF. CDR3 nucleotides: TGCAGCGTATTTTCGTCCAATGAGCAGTTCTTC.